These 17 T cell receptor beta chains originate from one sample sequenced in a study of CD4+ T cells in melanoma. Profiling relied on immunoSEQ multiplex PCR, and the TCRdb table lists in-frame clones only, not all of them. The data hold 6,000 to 8,000 clones, with under 75% observed a single time. Sequencing was carried out using cells from a culture (not recorded whether cultured in vitro). The receptor set was obtained from a human donor with melanoma.

The gene calls are TRBV6-5 and TRBJ1-1, with 7 bases aligning to TRBD1. Germline CDR1 reads MNHEY; CDR2 reads SVGAGI. The CDR3 contains 14 residues. V lost 2 bases, J lost 6 bases, and 6 bases stayed unmatched. CDR3 DNA: TGTGCCAGCAGTTACGCGGACAGGCGGGCTGAAGCTTTCTTT. Residues: CASSYADRRAEAFF.

The chain recombines TRBV19 with TRBJ2-2; 7 nucleotides line up with TRBD1. The CDR3 is 16 amino acids. V lost 5 bases, J lost 3 bases, and 9 bases stayed unmatched. Germline V gives CDR1 LNHDA, CDR2 SQIVND (reference sequence). The chain's CDR3 is CASSGYRGLDTGELFF. In DNA, the CDR3 is TGTGCCAGTAGTGGATACAGGGGCCTCGACACCGGGGAGCTGTTTTTT.

This chain joins TRBV28 and TRBJ1-4, with D hard to call. Trimming removed 2 bases from V and 8 bases from J, with 3 bases in between. Per the germline V gene, CDR1 is MDHEN and CDR2 is SYDVKM. The CDR3 is 11 residues long. The CDR3 sequence is CASSLIEKLFF. The CDR3, as DNA: TGTGCCAGCAGTTTAATAGAAAAACTGTTTTTT.

This clone was detected only a few times. The V gene is TRBV10-3, the J gene TRBJ1-4; 8 bases align to TRBD1. CDR1 and CDR2 from the germline V gene are ENHRY and SYGVKD. The CDR3 is made up of 15 amino acids. V shed 4 bases and J 5 bases; nucleotides not matched to a gene: 6. CDR3 sequence reads: CAISGGTGPNEKLFF. CDR3 nucleotide sequence: TGTGCCATCAGTGGAGGGACAGGCCCGAATGAAAAACTGTTTTTT.

The V and J genes are TRBV29-1 and TRBJ2-1; D ambiguous. The V end lost 5 bases, the J end lost 4 bases, and 6 bases lay between the germline ends. This CDR3 contains 11 residues. In germline, CDR1 is SQVTM, CDR2 ANQGSEA. CDR3 residues: CSVHPYNEQFF. The DNA of the CDR3 is TGCAGCGTTCACCCGTACAATGAGCAGTTCTTC.

By sample share, this clone is large (0.1 to 1%). The gene calls are TRBV7-9 and TRBJ1-2, with TRBD1 matching 9 bases. Germline CDR1 SEHNR, CDR2 FQNEAQ (reference sequence). J gave up 7 bases and V 3 bases, and 3 bases lay outside the gene matches. The CDR3 has 13 amino acids. The CDR3 sequence: CASSLGTGSGYTF. In nucleotides, the CDR3 is TGTGCCAGCAGCTTGGGGACAGGGAGTGGCTACACCTTC.

The V call is TRBV28, the J call TRBJ2-1; no clear D. The CDR3 spans 17 residues. Germline V gene data show CDR1 as MDHEN and CDR2 as SYDVKM. V was cut by 3 bases and J by 6 bases, with 21 bases left in between. The CDR3 sequence is CASSFLYGPHGPNEQFF. The DNA for the CDR3 is TGTGCCAGCAGTTTTTTGTACGGCCCACATGGACCCAATGAGCAGTTCTTC. Full variable domain (outside the CDR3, taken from reference TRBV28 and TRBJ2-1): DVKVTQSSRYLVKRTGEKVFLECVQDMDHENMFWYRQDPGLGLRLIYFSYDVKMKEKGDIPEGYSVSREKKERFSLILESASTNQTSMYLCASSFLYGPHGPNEQFFGPGTRLTVL.

This CDR3 reads CSVLDSLNTGELFF. Written as DNA, the CDR3 is TGCAGCGTTCTGGACAGCTTAAACACCGGGGAGCTGTTTTTT. This sequence joins TRBV29-1 and TRBJ2-2; a weak D match, TRBD1 (6 bases). Germline V CDR1 and CDR2: SQVTM, ANQGSEA. V was cut by 5 bases and J by 2 bases, with 12 bases left in between. The CDR3 is 14 amino acids.

This chain links TRBV3-1 (or the pseudogene TRBV3-2) with TRBJ1-6; possibly TRBD1 for D (6 bases). Per the germline V gene, CDR1 is LGHDT and CDR2 is YNNKEL (reference sequence). The CDR3 length is 13 residues. V dropped 3 bases and J dropped 10 bases, with 10 bases sitting between them. CDR3 DNA: TGTGCCAGCAGCCACCAGGGGCGGTCACCCCTCCACTTT. Encoded protein: CASSHQGRSPLHF.

This clone is deemed medium-sized (0.01 to 0.1%). V and J are TRBV6-5 and TRBJ2-1, with D perhaps TRBD1 or TRBD2 (5 bases each). Looked up from germline, CDR1 is MNHEY and CDR2 is SVGAGI. V dropped 2 bases and J dropped 7 bases, with 9 bases sitting between them. The CDR3 has 13 amino acids. The CDR3 spells CASSYGGKNEQFF. In DNA, the CDR3 is TGTGCCAGCAGTTACGGGGGTAAGAATGAGCAGTTCTTC.

This clone appeared a single time. CDR3 amino acids: CASRRTEGYSYEQYF. CDR3 nucleotides: TGTGCCAGCAGAAGAACCGAGGGGTATTCCTACGAGCAGTACTTC. The genes are TRBV5-5 and TRBJ2-7; D is perhaps TRBD1 or TRBD2 (5 bases each). The V gene lost 5 bases and the J gene lost 1 base, with 16 bases spanning the gap. CDR1 is SGHKS and CDR2 is YYEKEE in the germline V gene (reference sequence). The CDR3 is 15 residues long. Full variable domain (rest looked up from reference TRBV5-5 and TRBJ2-7): DAGVTQSPTHLIKTRGQQVTLRCSPISGHKSVSWYQQVLGQGPQFIFQYYEKEERGRGNFPDRFSARQFPNYSSELNVNALLLGDSALYLCASRRTEGYSYEQYFGPGTRLTVT.

The gene calls are TRBV19 and TRBJ1-5; 7 nucleotides agree with TRBD1. The CDR3 extends over 15 amino acids. CDR1 and CDR2 from the germline V gene are LNHDA and SQIVND (reference sequence). V gave up 5 bases and J gave up 2 bases; unmatched junction bases: 6. The CDR3 DNA reads as TGTGCCAGTAGTCAGGGGGTAAAGGGCAATCAGCCCCAGCATTTT. Translating gives CASSQGVKGNQPQHF. The full variable domain, its missing parts supplied by reference TRBV19 and TRBJ1-5, is DGGITQSPKYLFRKEGQNVTLSCEQNLNHDAMYWYRQDPGQGLRLIYYSQIVNDFQKGDIAEGYSVSREKKESFPLTVTSAQKNPTAFYLCASSQGVKGNQPQHFGDGTRLSIL.

By sample share, this clone is medium-sized (0.01 to 0.1%). The chain employs TRBV21-1 and TRBJ1-2. TRBV21-1 is noted as a pseudogene. CDR3 length: 15 residues. The CDR3 sequence: CATHPYKDELYGYTF. In DNA form, the CDR3 reads TGTGCCACCCACCCCTATAAAGACGAACTCTATGGCTACACCTTC.

Within the sample, this clone is medium-sized (0.01 to 0.1%). The chain recombines TRBV19 with TRBJ2-2, with D unclear. The length of the CDR3 is 13 residues. Germline CDR1 and CDR2: LNHDA and SQIVND (reference sequence). V lost 3 bases, J lost 4 bases, and 6 bases lay in between. CDR3 in DNA: TGTGCCAGTAGTATTTCGGTCACCGGGGAGCTGTTTTTT. It encodes CASSISVTGELFF.

CDR3 DNA sequence: TGCGCCAGCAGCTTGTCCCAGGGCTCCTTGACCGGGGAGCTGTTTTTT. As protein: CASSLSQGSLTGELFF. V usage is TRBV5-1 and J usage is TRBJ2-2, with D possibly TRBD1 on 5 matching bases. This CDR3 is 16 amino acids long. V was pared by 1 base and J by 5 bases, with 15 bases between. CDR1 is SGHRS and CDR2 is YFSETQ in the germline V gene.

In regard to this clone: Germline is not matched at one junction end, which may reflect a read error. The chain uses TRBV7-3 and TRBJ1-1, with TRBD1 as a possible D gene (5 bases). The CDR3 extends over 11 amino acids. Germline loops: CDR1 SGHTA, CDR2 FQGTGA. This CDR3 is CASSLGTEVIF. The CDR3 region has the DNA TGTGCCAGCAGCTTAGGGACTGAAGTCATCTTT.

The genes are TRBV2 and TRBJ2-1, with 12 bases matching TRBD2. The V gene's germline CDR1 is SNHLY and CDR2 FYNNEI. V shed 2 bases and J 0 bases; nucleotides not matched to a gene: 14. This CDR3 is built from 21 residues. CDR3 in DNA: TGTGCCAGCAGTGAAACTAGCGGGGGGTTCCTTATTCATAGCTCCTACAATGAGCAGTTCTTC. It specifies CASSETSGGFLIHSSYNEQFF.